This T cell receptor beta chain was identified in a study of response to subunit inactivated influenza vaccine. TCRdb itself ran the RT-PCR reads through MiXCR, one entry per CDR3 protein. The sample includes some 480,000 distinct CDR3 sequences, over 9.5% of them seen just once. Broader study findings: Few additional T cells are recruited per seasonal influenza vaccination, authors suggested.

This clonotype was recorded a few times. The antigen remains undetermined. The CDR3 is 16 amino acids. V shed 0 bases and J 5 bases; nucleotides not matched to a gene: 4. The germline V gene encodes CDR1 SGHRS and CDR2 YFSETQ. This receptor was identified in a man aged 45-65 years who received an inactivated influenza vaccine. J is TRBJ2-5 and V is TRBV5-1, with TRBD2 identical over 13 bases. The material was PBMCs from blood, obtained about 40 days after vaccination. CDR3 DNA: TGCGCCAGCAGCTTGGTCCCGACTAGCGGGGGGGAGACCCAGTACTTC. It specifies CASSLVPTSGGETQYF.